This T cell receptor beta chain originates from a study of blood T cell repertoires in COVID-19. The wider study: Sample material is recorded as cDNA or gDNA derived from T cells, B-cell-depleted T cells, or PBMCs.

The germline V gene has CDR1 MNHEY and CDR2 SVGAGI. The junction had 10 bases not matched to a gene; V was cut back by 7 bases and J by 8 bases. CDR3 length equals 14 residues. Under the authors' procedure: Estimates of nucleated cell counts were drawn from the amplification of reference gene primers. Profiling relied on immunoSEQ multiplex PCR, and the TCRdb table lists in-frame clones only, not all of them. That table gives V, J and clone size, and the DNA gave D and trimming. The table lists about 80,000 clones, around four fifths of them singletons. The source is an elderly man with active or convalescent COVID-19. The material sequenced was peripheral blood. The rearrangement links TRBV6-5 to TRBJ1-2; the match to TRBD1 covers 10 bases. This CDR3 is CASTPGQGTWGYTF. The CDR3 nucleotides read TGTGCCAGCACCCCGGGACAGGGGACCTGGGGCTACACCTTC.